These 20 T cell receptor beta chains were all obtained from the same sample, sequenced in a study of metastatic and nonmetastatic thyroid tumors. TCRdb re-called clones via MiXCR from the PCR reads. Of roughly 98,000 clones in the sample, about 15% were seen once. No patient had received any treatment before thyroid surgery. Material: blood. The receptors stem from a female donor with papillary thyroid cancer or a benign thyroid nodule (not recorded which). Some clones in this sample may be carry-over from other donors' samples.

This clone was recorded many times. The V call is TRBV6-1, the J call TRBJ2-1; maybe TRBD2 (5 bases). This CDR3 is 12 amino acids long. Germline CDR1 reads MNHNS; CDR2 reads SASEGT. Deletions cut 3 bases from V and 8 bases from J, with 8 bases between. The chain's CDR3 is CASSDIGDEQFF. The CDR3 bases are TGTGCCAGCAGTGACATCGGGGATGAGCAGTTCTTC.

Concerning this clone itself: A much larger clonotype is one base distant, so this may be a read error. Within the sample, other DNA sequences also encode this same CDR3. The chain employs TRBV7-2 and TRBJ1-1, with D unclear. The CDR3 has 15 residues. Germline CDR1 reads SGHTA; CDR2 reads FQGNSA. CDR3 nucleotide sequence: TGTGCCAGCAGCCTCCAACTTGGGATGAACACCGAAGCTTTCTTT. The encoded protein is CASSLQLGMNTEAFF. The variable domain in full, completed from reference TRBV7-2 and TRBJ1-1, reads GAGVSQSPSNKVTEKGKDVELRCDPISGHTALYWYRQSLGQGLEFLIYFQGNSAPDKSGLPSDRFSAERTGGSVSTLTIQRTQQEDSAVYLCASSLQLGMNTEAFFGQGTRLTVV.

Concerning this clone itself: A read error may explain this, as a much larger clone is one base away. This chain joins TRBV5-1 and TRBJ2-2; D is undetermined. Trimming stripped 2 bases from V and 0 bases from J, with 8 bases between. The germline CDR1 and CDR2 sequences are SGHRS and YFSETQ. This CDR3 has 15 residues. CDR3 residues: CASSLGGSNTGELFF. The CDR3, as DNA: TGCGCCAGCAGCTTAGGTGGGTCGAACACCGGGGAGCTGTTTTTT.

This clone has ten or more counts. The CDR3 DNA follows: TGCGCCAGCAGCGAAGATAATGTACAATACTACGAGCAGTACTTC. It codes for CASSEDNVQYYEQYF. V and J are TRBV5-1 and TRBJ2-7; unclear D gene. The CDR3 runs to 15 residues. CDR1 and CDR2 (germline): SGHRS, YFSETQ. The germline V and J ends were trimmed by 4 bases and 3 bases, with 17 bases remaining between them.

This clone was seen at least ten times. The chain joins TRBV11-2 to TRBJ1-5; TRBD1 is a possible D gene (6 bases). The CDR3 runs 16 residues. Trimming stripped 0 bases from V and 4 bases from J, with 13 bases between. Germline CDR1 reads SGHAT; CDR2 reads FQNNGV. This chain's CDR3 is CASSLDQQGGNQPQHF. DNA of the CDR3: TGTGCCAGCAGCTTAGATCAACAGGGCGGGAATCAGCCCCAGCATTTT.

This clone appeared many times. Other DNA sequences in the sample encode the same CDR3. The chain couples TRBV20-1 to TRBJ2-3; TRBD2 is a possible D gene (6 bases). The V end was cut by 6 bases, the J end by 1 base, with 11 bases between. CDR1 is DFQATT and CDR2 is SNEGSKA in the germline V gene (reference sequence). This CDR3 contains 13 residues. The CDR3 DNA sequence: TGCAGTGCCAGACGCGGGGGCACAGATACGCAGTATTTT. Amino acid sequence: CSARRGGTDTQYF.

In its sample, this clone was seen many times. A single base separates this from a much larger clone, so it may be a read error. The sample contains more than one DNA sequence encoding this CDR3. The CDR3 DNA reads as TGTGCCAGCAGCCCCCAGGACAGGGCTTCGGGAGAGCAGTACTTC. This sequence encodes CASSPQDRASGEQYF. The chain joins TRBV28 to TRBJ2-7, with 8 bases aligning to TRBD1. Germline CDR1 MDHEN, CDR2 SYDVKM. The CDR3 loop spans 15 amino acids. V lost 6 bases to trimming and J lost 7 bases; unmatched junction nucleotides: 14.

Turning to this clone: With a much larger clone just one base away, this may be a read error. V gene TRBV5-5 combines with J gene TRBJ2-7, with TRBD1 matching 8 bases. Germline CDR1 reads SGHKS; CDR2 reads YYEKEE (reference sequence). CDR3 length: 13 residues. CDR3 coding DNA: TGTGCCAGCATCTTGAACGGACAGGGTGAGCAGTACTTC. Protein sequence: CASILNGQGEQYF.

This clone occurred many times. The rearrangement uses TRBV27 and TRBJ1-4; D is unresolved. CDR3 length: 13 amino acids. V lost 2 bases and J lost 8, with 9 bases in between. Looked up from germline, CDR1 is MNHEY and CDR2 is SMNVEV (reference sequence). CDR3 coding DNA: TGTGCCAGCAGTTTAATCAGCGGGGAAAAACTGTTTTTT. Residues: CASSLISGEKLFF.

The V call is TRBV15, the J call TRBJ2-7; TRBD1 is a possible D gene (5 bases). The germline CDR1 and CDR2 sequences are LNHNV and YYDKDF (reference sequence). The CDR3 consists of 16 residues. The V gene lost 3 bases and the J gene lost 6 bases, with 21 bases spanning the gap. CDR3 in amino acids: CATSSLKGRFNFEQYF. In DNA, the CDR3 is TGTGCCACCAGCAGTCTAAAGGGGCGGTTTAATTTCGAGCAGTACTTC.

This clone was counted between two and nine times. This could be a read error, since a much larger clone is one nucleotide away. The chain couples TRBV28 to TRBJ1-1; D possibly corresponds to TRBD1 (5 bases). The V gene's germline CDR1 is MDHEN and CDR2 SYDVKM. This CDR3 has 11 residues. CDR3 in amino acids: CTSSTDSEAFF. The DNA of the CDR3 is TGTACCAGCAGCACTGACAGTGAAGCTTTCTTT.

At least ten counts were recorded for this clone. This chain connects TRBV7-9 to TRBJ1-1; TRBD1 matches 8 bases. V was clipped by 5 bases and J by 5 bases; unmatched bases: 10. Germline V gene lookup returns CDR1 SEHNR and CDR2 FQNEAQ (reference sequence). The CDR3 loop spans 15 amino acids. CDR3 sequence (DNA): TGTGCCAGCAGCATGTTGACAGGGGCCGAAACTGAAGCTTTCTTT. Encoded protein: CASSMLTGAETEAFF.

This clone was picked up many times. The sample has other DNA sequences that encode this CDR3 too. The chain recombines TRBV20-1 with TRBJ1-6; no definite D call. The CDR3 covers 15 residues. The V end lost 5 bases, the J end lost 0 bases, and 11 bases lay between the germline ends. The germline gives CDR1 DFQATT, CDR2 SNEGSKA (reference sequence). The CDR3 nucleotides are TGCAGTGCTGTGACGGCAAGCTCCTATAATTCACCCCTCCACTTT. Amino acids: CSAVTASSYNSPLHF.

This clone was seen ten or more times. This chain joins TRBV20-1 and TRBJ2-5, with 7 bases lining up with TRBD2. The J segment lost 3 bases and the V segment lost 1 base, leaving 8 bases of the junction unmatched. The CDR3 has 15 amino acids. Germline loops: CDR1 DFQATT, CDR2 SNEGSKA (reference sequence). The CDR3 DNA sequence: TGCAGTGCTAGAGGGGCGAGACTAGCAGAAGAGACCCAGTACTTC. Translation: CSARGARLAEETQYF.

This clone was seen ten or more times. The chain carries TRBV11-2 and TRBJ1-2; no clear D gene. Looked up from germline, CDR1 is SGHAT and CDR2 is FQNNGV. The length of the CDR3 is 15 residues. Between the trimmed V and J ends, which lost 2 bases and 3 bases, there was a span of 13 bases. The CDR3 DNA sequence: TGTGCCAGCAGCTTAAGTCCAACCTGGGACTATGGCTACACCTTC. Protein: CASSLSPTWDYGYTF.

This clone was observed at least ten times. The rearrangement links TRBV7-8 to TRBJ1-4; 7 bases are shared with TRBD1. The CDR3 sequence is 13 residues long. Germline V CDR1 and CDR2: SGHVS, FQNEAQ. V was clipped by 4 bases and J by 8 bases; unmatched bases: 4. CDR3 protein: CASSSRGDEKLFF. The CDR3 bases are TGTGCCAGCAGCTCCAGGGGGGACGAAAAACTGTTTTTT.

Ten or more counts support this clone. The chain employs TRBV20-1 and TRBJ1-2; TRBD1 aligns across 9 bases. V gave up 6 bases and J gave up 4 bases; unmatched junction bases: 9. This CDR3 has 14 residues. Germline loops: CDR1 DFQATT, CDR2 SNEGSKA (reference sequence). The CDR3 DNA follows: TGCAGTGCAATGGACAGGGGAAGGGGCTATGGCTACACCTTC. Its translation is CSAMDRGRGYGYTF.

A word on this clone: A clone one base away is much larger, so this may be a read error. V gene TRBV29-1 combines with J gene TRBJ1-1; maybe TRBD1 (6 bases). V dropped 7 bases and J dropped 0 bases, with 9 bases sitting between them. There are 12 residues in the CDR3. In germline, CDR1 is SQVTM, CDR2 ANQGSEA. CDR3 residues: CSAWTVNTEAFF. The CDR3 DNA follows: TGCAGCGCCTGGACAGTGAACACTGAAGCTTTCTTT.

The V gene is TRBV5-6, the J gene TRBJ2-5, with 9 bases lining up with TRBD1. CDR3 size: 14 residues. The V gene end was trimmed by 5 bases and the J gene end by 2 bases; junction bases not matched to a gene: 4. CDR1 and CDR2 from the germline V gene are SGHDT and YYEEEE. The CDR3 DNA sequence: TGTGCCAGCAGATGGGACAGGGAACAAGAGACCCAGTACTTC. Translated, it gives CASRWDREQETQYF.

Notes on this clone: A much larger clone differs from this one at a single base, so this may be a read error. Different DNA sequences within this sample yield the same CDR3. This chain joins TRBV7-9 and TRBJ2-5; 7 bases map to TRBD2. With V trimmed by 3 bases and J by 3 bases, 10 bases remained unmatched. This CDR3 has 16 residues. The germline CDR1 and CDR2 sequences are SEHNR and FQNEAQ (reference sequence). CDR3 coding DNA: TGTGCCAGCAGCTTTCCTCCGAGCGGGATGAAAGAGACCCAGTACTTC. Encoded protein: CASSFPPSGMKETQYF.